The 17 T cell receptor beta chains below were found in one sample sequenced in a study of T cells in Graves' hyperthyroidism and ophthalmopathy. The TCR beta CDR3 regions underwent amplification using RNA transcripts as the source. In the first-round RT-PCR of the TCR CDR3, the HTBI primer set was used. TCRdb recomputed calls from the multiplex PCR reads with MiXCR, one row per CDR3 protein. The sample includes about 590,000 distinct CDR3 sequences, around 14% of them seen just once. Input material: blood. These receptors all stem from a young woman with Graves' ophthalmopathy.

This clonotype was counted at least ten times. J is TRBJ2-1 and V is TRBV2; D not certain. The CDR3 totals 14 residues. Germline CDR1 reads SNHLY; CDR2 reads FYNNEI. Trimming left V 4 bases short and J 2 bases short, with 9 bases between. CDR3 DNA: TGTGCCAGCAGTGCACTCTTACCCTACAATGAGCAGTTCTTC. Protein: CASSALLPYNEQFF.

The rearrangement uses TRBV7-9 and TRBJ1-4; possibly TRBD1 for D (6 bases). Germline V gene sequence: CDR1 SEHNR, CDR2 FQNEAQ (reference sequence). Trimming left V 5 bases short and J 3 bases short, with 13 bases between. The CDR3 runs to 15 residues. CDR3 protein: CASSPLGASNEKLFF. The CDR3 DNA is TGTGCCAGCAGCCCTCTGGGGGCCTCTAATGAAAAACTGTTTTTT.

The rearrangement uses TRBV3-1 and TRBJ2-1, with 13 bases aligning to TRBD2. Germline V gene sequence: CDR1 LGHDT, CDR2 YNNKEL (reference sequence). The CDR3 spans 17 residues. J gave up 7 bases and V 2 bases, and 8 bases lay outside the gene matches. Here the CDR3 reads CASSQLNSLAGGNEQFF. The CDR3 nucleotides are TGTGCCAGCAGCCAATTAAATTCACTAGCGGGAGGGAATGAGCAGTTCTTC.

This clonotype was counted a few times. The genes are TRBV6-2 or TRBV6-3 and TRBJ2-7; D unclear. The V gene's germline CDR1 is MNHEY and CDR2 SVGEGT. V shed 0 bases and J shed 7 bases, with 10 bases lying between them. The CDR3 covers 13 residues. CDR3 amino acids: CASSYSMTREQYF. The CDR3 DNA follows: TGTGCCAGCAGTTACTCAATGACGCGGGAGCAGTACTTC.

This clonotype has only a few counts. The chain joins TRBV11-3 to TRBJ2-4; a possible D gene is TRBD1 (5 bases). The CDR3 covers 13 residues. CDR1 and CDR2 from the germline V gene are SGHNT and YENEEA. V dropped 4 bases and J dropped 5 bases, with 9 bases sitting between them. In nucleotides, the CDR3 is TGTGCCAGCAGCTCAAAGACAGAAAACATTCAGTACTTC. Residues: CASSSKTENIQYF.

V is TRBV11-2 and J is TRBJ1-4; D uncertain. The CDR3 runs 17 residues. Germline lookup yields CDR1 SGHAT and CDR2 FQNNGV. Trimming stripped 4 bases from V and 0 bases from J, with 15 bases between. The CDR3 DNA reads TGTGCCAGCAGCTCCTACAAAGACGGTCCAACTAATGAAAAACTGTTTTTT. Translation: CASSSYKDGPTNEKLFF. The complete variable domain, with remaining parts taken from reference TRBV11-2 and TRBJ1-4, reads EAGVAQSPRYKIIEKRQSVAFWCNPISGHATLYWYQQILGQGPKLLIQFQNNGVVDDSQLPKDRFSAERLKGVDSTLKIQPAKLEDSAVYLCASSSYKDGPTNEKLFFGSGTQLSVL.

The sample holds many counts of this clonotype. The chain employs TRBV27 and TRBJ1-2, with D unresolved. Between the trimmed V and J ends, which lost 3 bases and 7 bases, there was a span of 15 bases. The CDR3 is 14 amino acids. CDR1 MNHEY and CDR2 SMNVEV come from the germline V gene (reference sequence). CDR3 residues: CASSLRNTGIGYTF. The CDR3 DNA is TGTGCCAGCAGTTTGAGGAATACGGGAATTGGCTACACCTTC.

This clonotype was observed at least ten times. J is TRBJ2-7 and V is TRBV9; D not resolved. The CDR3 runs 15 residues. The germline CDR1 and CDR2 sequences are SGDLS and YYNGEE. V was clipped by 1 base and J by 2 bases, with 13 bases between them. CDR3 amino acids: CASSVYQAPTYEQYF. CDR3 nucleotide sequence: TGTGCCAGCAGCGTATACCAGGCCCCTACCTACGAGCAGTACTTC.

This clonotype has more than one count but fewer than ten. The J gene is TRBJ1-5, the V gene TRBV30; no clear D. The CDR3 is made up of 13 amino acids. Trimming left V 5 bases short and J 3 bases short, with 11 bases between. Germline values: CDR1 GTSNPN, CDR2 SVGIG (reference sequence). The CDR3 loop is CAWRPGTNQPQHF. In DNA form, the CDR3 reads TGTGCCTGGCGGCCGGGAACCAATCAGCCCCAGCATTTT.

This clonotype was observed at least ten times. The rearrangement uses TRBV20-1 and TRBJ2-5; possibly TRBD1 for D (5 bases). The CDR3 length is 16 residues. V shed 0 bases and J shed 4 bases, with 18 bases lying between them. Germline CDR1 reads DFQATT; CDR2 reads SNEGSKA (reference sequence). CDR3 nucleotides: TGCAGTGCTAGAGATTGGGGTCCAAAAAGGGGAGAGACCCAGTACTTC. Residues: CSARDWGPKRGETQYF.

This clonotype was picked up many times. V is TRBV11-2 and J is TRBJ2-7; 9 bases match TRBD1. Germline-derived CDR1 and CDR2 are SGHAT and FQNNGV. V dropped 5 bases and J dropped 2; count of bases not matched to a gene: 7. There are 15 residues in the CDR3. CDR3 protein: CASSTGGTGPYEQYF. The CDR3 DNA follows: TGTGCCAGCAGCACTGGTGGGACAGGGCCCTACGAGCAGTACTTC.

This clonotype was seen many times. V gene TRBV30 combines with J gene TRBJ2-2; tentatively, D is TRBD1 (6 bases). This CDR3 has 14 residues. CDR1 GTSNPN and CDR2 SVGIG come from the germline V gene (reference sequence). Trimming pared 4 bases from V and 7 bases from J, leaving 16 bases between. The CDR3 coding sequence is TGTGCCTGGAATAAGGAACAGGGTCTCGGGGAGCTGTTTTTT. As protein: CAWNKEQGLGELFF.

This clonotype was recorded at least ten times. The genes are TRBV6-1 and TRBJ2-2; D is unclear. Germline lookup yields CDR1 MNHNS and CDR2 SASEGT. Trimming removed 6 bases at V and 3 bases at J, with 8 bases between. The CDR3 contains 13 residues. CDR3 coding DNA: TGTGCCAGCAGCCCTAGTTACACCGGGGAGCTGTTTTTT. Translated, it gives CASSPSYTGELFF.

This clonotype was seen many times. This chain links TRBV7-2 with TRBJ1-1; the match to TRBD1 covers 8 bases. The CDR3 covers 15 residues. Germline V gene sequence: CDR1 SGHTA, CDR2 FQGNSA. V was pared by 5 bases and J by 1 base, with 6 bases of the junction left unmatched. As DNA, the CDR3 is TGTGCCAGCAGCGAACCGGGACAGGCGAACACTGAAGCTTTCTTT. This sequence encodes CASSEPGQANTEAFF. Together with reference TRBV7-2 and TRBJ1-1, the CDR3 gives the full variable domain: GAGVSQSPSNKVTEKGKDVELRCDPISGHTALYWYRQSLGQGLEFLIYFQGNSAPDKSGLPSDRFSAERTGGSVSTLTIQRTQQEDSAVYLCASSEPGQANTEAFFGQGTRLTVV.

This clonotype has a handful of counts. The chain joins TRBV29-1 to TRBJ2-5, with TRBD1 as a possible D gene (5 bases). Germline lookup yields CDR1 SQVTM and CDR2 ANQGSEA. Trimming pared 8 bases from V and 0 bases from J, leaving 16 bases between. The CDR3 is 14 residues long. The CDR3 DNA is TGCAGCACATGGGGCCCGACCGACCAAGAGACCCAGTACTTC. Its protein is CSTWGPTDQETQYF.

This clonotype was observed at least ten times. V is TRBV5-5 and J is TRBJ2-1; the match to TRBD2 covers 10 bases. CDR1 and CDR2 (germline): SGHKS, YYEKEE (reference sequence). The length of the CDR3 is 16 residues. V lost 0 bases and J lost 6; bases outside the gene matches: 6. The CDR3 DNA reads TGTGCCAGCAGCTTGGAATGGAGCGGGAGGGGCAATGAGCAGTTCTTC. Amino acid sequence: CASSLEWSGRGNEQFF.

This clonotype was seen repeatedly, ten times or more. V gene TRBV12-3 or TRBV12-4 combines with J gene TRBJ1-5; the D is unclear. V was clipped by 4 bases and J by 2 bases, with 12 bases between them. The CDR3 consists of 15 residues. In DNA, the CDR3 is TGTGCCAGCAGTTCTCCTCCCGAAGGCAATCAGCCCCAGCATTTT. Translated, it gives CASSSPPEGNQPQHF.